The clone carrying this T cell receptor (beta chain) has a count of ten or more. CDR3 size: 15 residues. Trimming took 2 bases from V and 2 from J; bases not matched to a gene: 1. Germline CDR1 reads SGHRS; CDR2 reads YFSETQ. The sample belongs to a study of T-cell reconstitution after alpha-beta-depleted transplantation in children. TCRbeta library preparation incorporated unique molecular identifiers. TCRdb recomputed calls from the PCR reads with MiXCR, one row per CDR3 protein. The data show more than 150,000 distinct CDR3 sequences, with about 14% seen just once and roughly 13% held by the top ten.

V is TRBV5-1 and J is TRBJ2-3; 11 positions agree with TRBD2. Sequencing was performed on PBMCs from the stem cell graft donor, taken from the stem cell graft. The TCR was taken from a human donor who donated a stem cell graft to a child with acute lymphoblastic leukemia. The CDR3 loop reads CASSLLAGVTDTQYF. CDR3 coding DNA: TGCGCCAGCAGCTTACTAGCGGGAGTCACAGATACGCAGTATTTT.